This TCR beta chain was found in a study of regulatory T cells in long-lasting Graves disease. Whole-study results and caveats: Patients with persistent disease showed a bias toward TRBV28, TRBJ1-2 and TRBJ2-5.

Construction of TCR beta libraries relied on iRepertoire HTBI primers and on Arm-PCR targeting CDR3 regions. In the authors' methods: The identification of about 68 TRBV and 11 to 15 TRBJ segments was made across samples. A single record per CDR3 protein comes from TCRdb applying MiXCR to the multiplex PCR reads. The V and J calls here are based on TCRdb, not the publication. The repertoire holds 400,000 to 550,000 distinct CDR3 sequences, with roughly 15% as singletons. Time point of the sample: newly diagnosed GD, antithyroid drugs for less than 3 months. The TCR library was made from RNA extracted from PBMCs. This clonotype was observed at least ten times. Its antigen is as yet unknown. Germline trimming cut 6 bases from V and 2 bases from J; bases unmatched to any gene: 6. Germline V gives CDR1 DFQATT, CDR2 SNEGSKA (reference sequence). CDR3 length: 13 residues. The data were also submitted as part of a second study, on T cells in Graves' hyperthyroidism and ophthalmopathy. That work states: HTBI primers were the set used in a first-round RT-PCR of the TCR CDR3. Most clonotypes expanded in the thyroid (above 0.001) were also present in blood.

The rearrangement joins TRBV20-1 to TRBJ2-7; 8 nucleotides agree with TRBD1. This sample comprised peripheral blood mononuclear cells (PBMCs), obtained at new diagnosis, from a patient treated with antithyroid drugs. The TCR originated in a woman under 40 with Graves disease. The CDR3 region is CSALGQEPYEQYF. CDR3 DNA: TGCAGTGCCCTGGGACAGGAGCCCTACGAGCAGTACTTC.